A selection of T cell receptor beta chains follows, all from one sample in a study of blood T cell repertoires in COVID-19. TCRdb's copy holds only in-frame clones and misses some; the assay was immunoSEQ multiplex PCR. The sample lists tens of thousands of clones, roughly 80% occurring once. Sequenced input: peripheral blood. The receptors shown here come from a man in his 60s with acute or convalescent COVID-19. Each CDR3 is given with its conserved first and last residue. The D gene is left open where the match is weak. Clone size is shown for a subset of rows, as once, few, many or a class of expanded clone.

clone size	V gene	J gene	D gene	CDR3 DNA	CDR3 protein
NA	TRBV14	TRBJ1-1	NA	TGTGCCAGCAGCCTAACTCCTTCGGGGAACACTGAAGCTTTCTTT	CASSLTPSGNTEAFF
NA	TRBV5-1	TRBJ2-2	NA	TGCGCCAGCAGCTTGGTCACGGGGTCGAACACCGGGGAGCTGTTTTTT	CASSLVTGSNTGELFF
NA	TRBV27	TRBJ2-3	TRBD2	TGTGCCAGCAGTCCCCCCGGACTAGCGGGAGGTGCCCCCACAGATACGCAGTATTTT	CASSPPGLAGGAPTDTQYF
NA	TRBV27	TRBJ1-1	NA	TGTGCCAGCAGAGATACCGGGGGGCCAAACACTGAAGCTTTCTTT	CASRDTGGPNTEAFF
NA	TRBV4-1	TRBJ2-5	TRBD2	TGCGCCAGCAGCCAAGGACTAGCGGGCTCAACATTCCAAGAGACCCAGTACTTC	CASSQGLAGSTFQETQYF
NA	TRBV5-1	TRBJ2-5	TRBD2	TGCGCCAGCAGCTTGTCCCCACAGGGGGCCGGGACTAGCGGGAGGATTTTGAAGACCCAGTACTTC	CASSLSPQGAGTSGRILKTQYF
NA	TRBV24-1	TRBJ2-3	TRBD2	TGTGCCACCAGTGATTTAGGGCTAGCGGGAGATGAAGATACGCAGTATTTT	CATSDLGLAGDEDTQYF
NA	TRBV29-1	TRBJ2-5	NA	TGCAGCGTTGAAGATTACGGACAGCCCCAAGAGACCCAGTACTTC	CSVEDYGQPQETQYF
few	TRBV6-5	TRBJ1-2	NA	TGTGCCAGCAAGTCCAGTTTGAACTATGGCTACACCTTC	CASKSSLNYGYTF
NA	TRBV7-2	TRBJ2-7	TRBD2	TGTGCCAGCAGCTTAGCCGGGACTAGCGCCTACGAGCAGTACTTC	CASSLAGTSAYEQYF
medium-sized	TRBV6-5	TRBJ1-6	NA	TGTGCCAGCAGTTACTCGATACAGGCGTATAATTCACCCCTCCACTTT	CASSYSIQAYNSPLHF
NA	TRBV19	TRBJ1-3	TRBD1	TGTGCCAGTAGTATCGCACAGGGGGCAAGAGGAAACACCATATATTTT	CASSIAQGARGNTIYF
once	TRBV3-1/TRBV3-2	TRBJ2-4	TRBD1	TGTGCCAGCACCCAGGGGGCTGGCAAAAACATTCAGTACTTC	CASTQGAGKNIQYF
NA	TRBV10-3	TRBJ1-3	TRBD1	TGTGCCATCAGAGGGGACAGGGGGCCTGGAAACACCATATATTTT	CAIRGDRGPGNTIYF
once	TRBV14	TRBJ1-4	NA	TGTGCCAGCAGCGCAGTTTCAGGAAACGCTAATGAAAAACTGTTTTTT	CASSAVSGNANEKLFF
NA	TRBV7-8	TRBJ1-1	NA	TGTGCCAGCAGCTTAGTAGGCGGGAACACTGAAGCTTTCTTT	CASSLVGGNTEAFF
few	TRBV27	TRBJ2-7	NA	TGTGCCAGCAGTTTAAAGGCCGGGACAAACTACGAGCAGTACTTC	CASSLKAGTNYEQYF
NA	TRBV27	TRBJ2-7	NA	TGTGCCAGCAGTTTAACTGTCCCCTACGAGCAGTACTTC	CASSLTVPYEQYF
few	TRBV2	TRBJ2-7	TRBD1	TGTGCCGGCAAAGGACAGGGGATCTCCTACGAGCAGTACTTC	CAGKGQGISYEQYF
NA	TRBV27	TRBJ1-4	NA	TGTGCCAGCAGTCCACAAACAGGTACCCGTGAAAAACTGTTTTTT	CASSPQTGTREKLFF
few	TRBV19	TRBJ1-1	TRBD1	TGTGCCAGCACGGGACAGGGGACTGAAGCTTTCTTT	CASTGQGTEAFF
NA	TRBV7-6	TRBJ2-7	TRBD1	TGTGCCAGCAGCTTAAGTCCGTCCCGGACAGGGGAATACGAGCAGTACTTC	CASSLSPSRTGEYEQYF
NA	TRBV7-9	TRBJ1-1	NA	TGTGCCAGCAGCTTAGTCAGAAACACTGAAGCTTTCTTT	CASSLVRNTEAFF
NA	TRBV27	TRBJ1-4	NA	TGTGCCAGCAGTTTGACATTCCCTGAAAAACTGTTTTTT	CASSLTFPEKLFF
NA	TRBV20-1	TRBJ2-7	TRBD2	TGCAGTGCTAGTCTCGGGGGGTACGAGCAGTACTTC	CSASLGGYEQYF
NA	TRBV28	TRBJ1-5	NA	TGTGCCAGCAGGTTACTCAATCAGCCCCAGCATTTT	CASRLLNQPQHF
NA	TRBV4-1	TRBJ2-5	TRBD1	TGCGCCAGCAGCCAAGGACAGGGGCGGTCGGAGACCCAGTACTTC	CASSQGQGRSETQYF
NA	TRBV12-5	TRBJ2-1	TRBD2	TGTGCTAGTGGTTTTGGGGCAACTAGCGGGGAGGAGCAGTTCTTC	CASGFGATSGEEQFF
NA	TRBV30	TRBJ2-1	NA	TGTGCCTGGAGTGCCGGATACTCAGGGAATGAGCAGTTCTTC	CAWSAGYSGNEQFF
NA	TRBV6-8	TRBJ1-2	NA	TGTGCCTCGGAGAAGGTATATGGCTACACCTTC	CASEKVYGYTF
NA	TRBV24-1	TRBJ1-5	TRBD1	TGTGCCACCAGTGATTCGGGGACAGCCCCTAATCAGCCCCAGCATTTT	CATSDSGTAPNQPQHF
once	TRBV6-2/TRBV6-3	TRBJ2-7	TRBD2	TGTGCCAGCAGCCTTCCCGGGACTAGCGGGAGACCCACACCGCAGTACTTC	CASSLPGTSGRPTPQYF
NA	TRBV7-2	TRBJ2-1	NA	TGTGCCAGCCGCCTGACTACCCACAATGAGCAGTTCTTC	CASRLTTHNEQFF
few	TRBV25-1	TRBJ2-7	NA	TGTGCCAGCTCCCGCGTCGCCTCCTACGAGCAGTACTTC	CASSRVASYEQYF
NA	TRBV4-1	TRBJ1-5	TRBD1	TGCGCCAGCAGCCAAGAAGACAGGGGAACCAATCAGCCCCAGCATTTT	CASSQEDRGTNQPQHF
NA	TRBV5-8	TRBJ1-1	TRBD1	TGTGCCAGCCCGGTTGACAGGGCGACTTTCTTT	CASPVDRATFF
NA	TRBV9	TRBJ1-6	NA	TGTGCCAGCAGCGCCCGCGGGGGGAGTTTGTCACCCCTCCACTTT	CASSARGGSLSPLHF
few	TRBV9	TRBJ1-3	NA	TGTGCCAGCAGCGCCGCTACGCTAGGCACCATATATTTT	CASSAATLGTIYF
NA	TRBV7-2	TRBJ2-5	TRBD1	TGTGCCAGCAGCTTAGCTAATACAGGGGGCGCGGAGACCCAGTACTTC	CASSLANTGGAETQYF
NA	TRBV5-1	TRBJ2-7	TRBD1	TGCGCCAGCAGCCTGACAGGGATCTCCTACGAGCAGTACTTC	CASSLTGISYEQYF
few	TRBV30	TRBJ1-5	TRBD1	TGTGCCTGGGGGGGTGGAGGACAGGGCAATCAGCCCCAGCATTTT	CAWGGGGQGNQPQHF
NA	TRBV30	TRBJ2-2	NA	TGTGCCTGGCGGACATTCTCCCGCACCGGGGAGCTGTTTTTT	CAWRTFSRTGELFF
NA	TRBV6-5	TRBJ2-2	NA	TGTGCCAGCAGTTACATAAACGGGGAGCTGTTTTTT	CASSYINGELFF
NA	TRBV6-4	TRBJ2-3	TRBD1	TGTGCCAGCGCTCGACAGGGGGCCACAGATACGCAGTATTTT	CASARQGATDTQYF
NA	TRBV9	TRBJ2-7	TRBD2	TGTGCCAGCAGCCCCCGATGGGCTAGCGGCTCCTACGAGCAGTACTTC	CASSPRWASGSYEQYF
once	TRBV4-1	TRBJ1-1	NA	TGCGCCAGCAGCCTGCCGGGGGAAGCTTTCTTT	CASSLPGEAFF
NA	TRBV6-5	TRBJ1-1	NA	TGTGCCAGCAGTTACTCGACAACAGGGAACACTGAAGCTTTCTTT	CASSYSTTGNTEAFF
few	TRBV4-3	TRBJ1-1	TRBD1	TGCGCCAGCAGCCAAGCAACAGGGGTAATGAACACTGAAGCTTTCTTT	CASSQATGVMNTEAFF
NA	TRBV24-1	TRBJ2-7	TRBD1	TGTGCCACCAGTGATCCCCCGGGACAGTTCTACGAGCAGTACTTC	CATSDPPGQFYEQYF
NA	TRBV5-5	TRBJ1-1	NA	TGTGCCAGCAGCTCCCTCGGCGGGGGTTCCCCAGCTTTCTTT	CASSSLGGGSPAFF
NA	TRBV20-1	TRBJ2-1	NA	TGCAGTGCTAGTATCGGCTCCCTAGCAGGTGAGCAGTTCTTC	CSASIGSLAGEQFF
NA	TRBV2	TRBJ2-7	NA	TGTGCCAGCAGTGTATCAGGGGGGTACTCCTACGAGCAGTACTTC	CASSVSGGYSYEQYF